Listed here are 3 T cell receptor beta chains from one sample, sequenced in a study of blood T cell repertoires in COVID-19 (dated by TCRdb to between 2020 and 2021). The receptor library was made with the immunoSEQ multiplex PCR assay. As stored in TCRdb, this immuneACCESS dataset retains in-frame rearrangements with V and J assigned. A fraction of the clones does not appear; measured against another copy, unresolved V genes explain less than half of the discrepancy, and the remainder lacks a known reason. The sample includes 150,000 to 190,000 clones, with about 86% observed a single time. The ten largest clones capture more than 5.5% of the sample. The sequenced sample was PBMCs or T cells enriched from blood (not recorded which). The receptors originated from a man in his fifties or sixties who had recovered from COVID-19.

The chain combines TRBV10-3 with TRBJ1-4; D remains unclear. This CDR3 has 14 amino acids. The germline CDR1 and CDR2 sequences are ENHRY and SYGVKD. V lost 3 bases, J lost 0 bases, and 5 bases lay in between. The CDR3 region is CAISDTATNEKLFF. CDR3 coding DNA: TGTGCCATCAGTGATACAGCAACTAATGAAAAACTGTTTTTT.

V gene TRBV7-6 combines with J gene TRBJ2-2; D remains ambiguous. Germline V gene lookup returns CDR1 SGHVS and CDR2 FNYEAQ. The CDR3 has 14 amino acids. Trimming removed 5 bases at V and 4 bases at J, with 11 bases between. The CDR3 DNA sequence: TGTGCCAGCAGCGCTTCAGAGGCCACCGGGGAGCTGTTTTTT. Encoded protein: CASSASEATGELFF. Using reference TRBV7-6 and TRBJ2-2 for the parts outside the CDR3, the full variable domain is GAGVSQSPRYKVTKRGQDVALRCDPISGHVSLYWYRQALGQGPEFLTYFNYEAQQDKSGLPNDRFSAERPEGSISTLTIQRTEQRDSAMYRCASSASEATGELFFGEGSRLTVL.

The genes are TRBV15 and TRBJ1-3; 7 bases map to TRBD1. The CDR3 sequence is 15 residues long. Per the germline V gene, CDR1 is LNHNV and CDR2 is YYDKDF (reference sequence). The V and J ends lost 0 bases and 3 bases, in that order; junction bases with no gene match: 2. CDR3 nucleotides: TGTGCCACCAGCAGAGATAACAGGGGTGGAAACACCATATATTTT. Protein sequence: CATSRDNRGGNTIYF.